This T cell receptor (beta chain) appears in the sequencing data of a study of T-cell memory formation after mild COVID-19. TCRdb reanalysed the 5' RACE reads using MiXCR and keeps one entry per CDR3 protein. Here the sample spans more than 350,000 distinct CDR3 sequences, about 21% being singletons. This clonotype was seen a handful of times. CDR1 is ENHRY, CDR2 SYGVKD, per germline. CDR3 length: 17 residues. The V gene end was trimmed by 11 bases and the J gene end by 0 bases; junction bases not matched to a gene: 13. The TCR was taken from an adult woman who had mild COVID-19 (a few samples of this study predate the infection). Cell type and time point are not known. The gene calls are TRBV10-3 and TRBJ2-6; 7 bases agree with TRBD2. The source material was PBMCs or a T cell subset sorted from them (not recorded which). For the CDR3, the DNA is TGTGCCCCGACCCGGGGCAGCGGGAACTCTGGGGCCAACGTCCTGACTTTC. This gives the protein CAPTRGSGNSGANVLTF.